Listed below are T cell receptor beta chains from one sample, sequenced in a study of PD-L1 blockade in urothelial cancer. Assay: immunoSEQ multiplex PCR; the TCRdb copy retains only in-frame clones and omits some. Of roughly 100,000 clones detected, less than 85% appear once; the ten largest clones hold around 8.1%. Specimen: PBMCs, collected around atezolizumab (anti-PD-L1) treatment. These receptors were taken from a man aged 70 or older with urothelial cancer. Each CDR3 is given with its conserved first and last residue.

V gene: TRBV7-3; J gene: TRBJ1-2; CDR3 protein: CASSPGTGNGYTF
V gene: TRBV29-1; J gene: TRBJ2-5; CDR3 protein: CSVSEGRGLETQYF
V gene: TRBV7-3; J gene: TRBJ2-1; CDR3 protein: CASSPGGNEQFF
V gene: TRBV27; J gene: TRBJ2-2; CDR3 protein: CASTPSAGENTGELFF
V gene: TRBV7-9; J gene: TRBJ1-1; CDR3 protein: CASSLQGDGTEAFF
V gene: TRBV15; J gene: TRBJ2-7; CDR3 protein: CATSETRRGYYEQYF
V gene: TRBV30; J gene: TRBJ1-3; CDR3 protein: CAWRKLGQGNTIYF
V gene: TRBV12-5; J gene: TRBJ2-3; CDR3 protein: CASGLGLEDTQYF
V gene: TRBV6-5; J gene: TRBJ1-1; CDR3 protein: CASSPGSKNTEAFF
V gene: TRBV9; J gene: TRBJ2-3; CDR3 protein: CASSVVGSTDTQYF
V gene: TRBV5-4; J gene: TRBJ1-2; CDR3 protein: CASSLGEPYGYTF
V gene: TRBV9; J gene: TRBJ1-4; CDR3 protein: CASSGTEYNEKLFF
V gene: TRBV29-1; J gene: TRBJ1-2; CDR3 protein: CSVGYTGDSRSGGYTF
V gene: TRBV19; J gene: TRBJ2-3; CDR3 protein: CATAPERTDTQYF
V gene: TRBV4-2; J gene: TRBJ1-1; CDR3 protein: CASSPGGERGTEAFF
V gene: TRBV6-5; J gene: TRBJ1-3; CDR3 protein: CATTPWPGDGNTIYF
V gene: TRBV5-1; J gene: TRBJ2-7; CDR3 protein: CASSVTGGKGFPYEQYF
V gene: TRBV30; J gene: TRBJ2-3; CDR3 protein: CAWSLRSYSTDTQYF
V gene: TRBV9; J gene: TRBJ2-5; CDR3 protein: CASSVGQRLETQYF
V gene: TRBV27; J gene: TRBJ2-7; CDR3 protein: CASSFGLAGGEYEQYF
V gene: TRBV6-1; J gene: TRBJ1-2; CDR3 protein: CASSVNSNYGYTF
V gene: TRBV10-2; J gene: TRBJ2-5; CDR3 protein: CASSDSTGGGKTQYF
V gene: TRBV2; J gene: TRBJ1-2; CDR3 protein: CASSTAAGGNGYTF
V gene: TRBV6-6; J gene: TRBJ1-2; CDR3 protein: CACETGGRYGYTF
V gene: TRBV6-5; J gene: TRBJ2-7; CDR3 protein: CASSRPGQGALEQYF
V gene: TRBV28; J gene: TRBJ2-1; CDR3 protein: CASTSGLAGGYGSYNEQFF
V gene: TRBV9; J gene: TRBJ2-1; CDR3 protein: CASSGPGTSGYNEQFF
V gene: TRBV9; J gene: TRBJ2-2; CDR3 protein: CASPGFYTGELFF
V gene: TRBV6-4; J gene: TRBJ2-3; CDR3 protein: CASSVLAGRIDTQYF
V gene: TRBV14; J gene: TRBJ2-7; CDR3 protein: CASSLQQGYEQYF
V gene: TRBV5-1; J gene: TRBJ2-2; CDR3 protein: CASSLGGGSANTGELFF
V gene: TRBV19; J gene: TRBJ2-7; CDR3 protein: CASSISGKQYF
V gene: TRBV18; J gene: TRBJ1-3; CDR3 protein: CASSPSPRIDTIYF
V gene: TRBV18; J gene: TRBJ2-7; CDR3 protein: CASSPIGTGDYEQYF
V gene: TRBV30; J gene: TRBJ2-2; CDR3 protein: CAWITPDRNTGELFF
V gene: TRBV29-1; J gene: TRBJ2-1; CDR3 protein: CSVLLANNEQFF
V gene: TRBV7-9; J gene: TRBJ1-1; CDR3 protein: CASSLKGDTEAFF
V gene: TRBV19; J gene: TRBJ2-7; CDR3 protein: CASSFPSYEQYF
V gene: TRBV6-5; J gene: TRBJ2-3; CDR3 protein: CASRRAGSDTQYF
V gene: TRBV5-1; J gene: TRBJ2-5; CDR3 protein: CASRDRGETQYF
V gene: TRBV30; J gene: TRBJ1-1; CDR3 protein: CAWGRGLNTEAFF
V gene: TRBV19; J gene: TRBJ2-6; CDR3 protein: CASSSPGSSNMNVLTF
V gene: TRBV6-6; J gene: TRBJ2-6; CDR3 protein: CASSFSGANVLTF
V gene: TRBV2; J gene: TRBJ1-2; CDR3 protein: CASSTGLDGYTF
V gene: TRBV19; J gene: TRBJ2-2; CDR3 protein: CASSIGGLGELFF
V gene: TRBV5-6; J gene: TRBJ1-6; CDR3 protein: CASSLALSRVGSPLHF
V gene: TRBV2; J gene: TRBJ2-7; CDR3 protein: CASSEPRDRVHEQYF
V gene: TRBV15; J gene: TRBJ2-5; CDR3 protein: CATSRVRETQYF
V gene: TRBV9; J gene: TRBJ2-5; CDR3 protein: CASSPQRAPGETQYF
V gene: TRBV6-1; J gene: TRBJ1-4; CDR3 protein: CASRGDRGNEKLFF
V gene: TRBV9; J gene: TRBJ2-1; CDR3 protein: CASSPLAGGRNNEQFF
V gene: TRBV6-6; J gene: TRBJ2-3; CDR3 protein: CASTEDRVHDTQYF
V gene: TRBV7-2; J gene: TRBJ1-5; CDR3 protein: CASTKGDTRIEAQHF